One sample yielded the 15 T cell receptor beta chains listed below, sequenced in a study of cytomegalovirus exposure and HLA in healthy donors. The study ran its PCR with 60 Vbeta and 13 Jbeta primers. TCRdb's copy holds only in-frame clones and misses some; the assay was immunoSEQ multiplex PCR. The listing contains roughly 40,000 clones. The sample comprised PBMCs. Receptors originate from a man aged 40-49 years in good health and CMV-seropositive.

The chain has TRBV11-2 and TRBJ2-1; perhaps TRBD2 as D (5 bases). Trimming shortened V by 1 base and J by 2 bases, and 9 bases separated the two germline ends. This CDR3 is 15 amino acids long. The germline CDR1 and CDR2 sequences are SGHAT and FQNNGV. CDR3 sequence reads: CASSLVAGTYNEQFF. The CDR3 DNA is TGTGCCAGCAGCTTAGTCGCGGGTACCTACAATGAGCAGTTCTTC. Full variable domain (remainder filled in from reference TRBV11-2 and TRBJ2-1): EAGVAQSPRYKIIEKRQSVAFWCNPISGHATLYWYQQILGQGPKLLIQFQNNGVVDDSQLPKDRFSAERLKGVDSTLKIQPAKLEDSAVYLCASSLVAGTYNEQFFGPGTRLTVL.

V and J are TRBV6-5 and TRBJ2-7; 10 bases are a match to TRBD2. Germline lookup yields CDR1 MNHEY and CDR2 SVGAGI. V trimming: 2 bases; J trimming: 1 base; junction bases outside the gene matches: 5. This CDR3 contains 16 residues. The CDR3 protein is CASSYALAGTSYEQYF. DNA for the CDR3: TGTGCCAGCAGTTACGCACTAGCGGGAACTTCCTACGAGCAGTACTTC.

V is TRBV19 and J is TRBJ1-4; 7 nucleotides agree with TRBD1. From germline, CDR1 is LNHDA and CDR2 SQIVND (reference sequence). The CDR3 loop spans 15 amino acids. With V trimmed by 4 bases and J by 8 bases, 10 bases remained unmatched. The CDR3 spells CASSTRQGRGEKLFF. The CDR3 DNA reads as TGTGCCAGTAGTACACGACAGGGAAGAGGCGAAAAACTGTTTTTT.

The chain combines TRBV7-9 with TRBJ2-3, with no clear D. Germline CDR1 SEHNR, CDR2 FQNEAQ (reference sequence). The CDR3 sequence is 11 residues long. The ends were cut back, 5 bases at V and 5 bases at J, with 5 bases in the middle. CDR3 DNA sequence: TGTGCCAGCAGCCCCCTAGATACGCAGTATTTT. Amino acid sequence: CASSPLDTQYF.

The chain combines TRBV2 with TRBJ1-1; 8 nucleotides agree with TRBD1. The CDR3 is 14 amino acids. V trimming: 6 bases; J trimming: 1 base; junction bases outside the gene matches: 4. Germline assignment: CDR1 SNHLY and CDR2 FYNNEI. The CDR3 is CASSGQGGNTEAFF. The CDR3 DNA is TGTGCCAGCAGCGGACAGGGCGGGAACACTGAAGCTTTCTTT.

This rearrangement joins TRBV11-2 to TRBJ1-1; D call uncertain. CDR1 and CDR2 (germline): SGHAT, FQNNGV. Trimming removed 5 bases at V and 1 base at J, with 14 bases between. The CDR3 consists of 15 residues. CDR3 in amino acids: CASSPAGLSNTEAFF. The CDR3 nucleotides are TGTGCCAGCAGCCCGGCAGGTCTCTCGAACACTGAAGCTTTCTTT.

The chain couples TRBV25-1 to TRBJ2-1; D unresolved. Germline CDR1 MGHDK, CDR2 SYGVNS. The CDR3 loop spans 15 amino acids. The V gene lost 1 base and the J gene lost 7 bases, with 14 bases spanning the gap. The CDR3 protein is CASSESSPLGNEQFF. In DNA form, the CDR3 reads TGTGCCAGCAGTGAATCCAGCCCTCTAGGAAATGAGCAGTTCTTC.

The rearrangement links TRBV6-1 to TRBJ1-5; TRBD1 aligns across 10 bases. The CDR3 runs 15 residues. Germline lookup yields CDR1 MNHNS and CDR2 SASEGT. Germline trimming cut 9 bases from V and 6 bases from J; bases unmatched to any gene: 11. The CDR3 is CASWGSGQGFQPQHF. CDR3 DNA: TGTGCCAGTTGGGGCTCGGGACAGGGGTTTCAGCCCCAGCATTTT.

J is TRBJ2-6 and V is TRBV11-2; a weak D match, TRBD2 (5 bases). V was trimmed by 3 bases and J by 0 bases, leaving 9 bases between them. The CDR3 runs 16 residues. CDR1 and CDR2 from the germline V gene are SGHAT and FQNNGV. CDR3 region: CASSFPGNSGANVLTF. In DNA form, the CDR3 reads TGTGCCAGCAGCTTCCCCGGGAACTCTGGGGCCAACGTCCTGACTTTC.

The chain is built from TRBV7-2 and TRBJ1-2; D possibly corresponds to TRBD1 (5 bases). CDR3 size: 14 residues. Trimming left V 5 bases short and J 1 base short, with 11 bases between. Germline assignment: CDR1 SGHTA and CDR2 FQGNSA. The CDR3 DNA follows: TGTGCCAGCAGCCAACTGCAGGGTAACTATGGCTACACCTTC. Translation: CASSQLQGNYGYTF.

CDR3 residues: CASSLKRDRDYGYTF. The CDR3 nucleotides read TGTGCCAGCAGCTTGAAAAGGGACAGGGACTATGGCTACACCTTC. The chain carries TRBV11-3 and TRBJ1-2; TRBD1 aligns across 9 bases. The CDR3 runs 15 residues. Per the germline V gene, CDR1 is SGHNT and CDR2 is YENEEA. J gave up 3 bases and V 3 bases, and 5 bases lay outside the gene matches.

The rearrangement uses TRBV10-3 and TRBJ2-1; 9 nucleotides agree with TRBD2. Germline CDR1 reads ENHRY; CDR2 reads SYGVKD. This CDR3 region has 13 residues. V shed 6 bases, J shed 5 bases, and the junction held 2 bases outside the gene matches. The CDR3 DNA follows: TGTGCCATCAGGGGACTAGCAAACAATGAGCAGTTCTTC. As protein: CAIRGLANNEQFF.

The chain carries TRBV5-1 and TRBJ2-7, with 8 positions matching TRBD2. The junction had 12 bases not matched to a gene; V was cut back by 4 bases and J by 6 bases. The CDR3 runs to 15 residues. CDR1 SGHRS and CDR2 YFSETQ come from the germline V gene. The CDR3 coding sequence is TGCGCCAGCAGCGTTCGGATAGCGGGATCGGGCGAGCAGTACTTC. As protein: CASSVRIAGSGEQYF.

The CDR3 spells CASSIDRDTKVYEQYF. In DNA, the CDR3 is TGTGCCAGTAGTATAGATCGCGACACCAAAGTCTACGAGCAGTACTTC. This chain joins TRBV19 and TRBJ2-7; D is ambiguous. V lost 0 bases to trimming and J lost 3 bases, with 15 bases between them. Germline assignment: CDR1 LNHDA and CDR2 SQIVND (reference sequence). The CDR3 is 16 amino acids.

CDR3 sequence: CASNRQGAKQPQHF. In nucleotides, the CDR3 is TGTGCCAGCAACCGGCAGGGGGCAAAACAGCCCCAGCATTTT. This chain connects TRBV5-6 to TRBJ1-5; 8 bases agree with TRBD1. Trimming at V came to 6 bases and at J to 7 bases, leaving 9 bases not matched to a gene. The CDR3 has 14 amino acids. Germline values: CDR1 SGHDT, CDR2 YYEEEE.